This T cell receptor beta chain was found in a study of PD-L1 blockade in urothelial cancer (dated by TCRdb to the late 2010s). For the study in its entirety: Therapy was started at some point between 2013 and 2015 for all patients, and atezolizumab 1,200 mg was administered intravenously every 3 weeks. Whole exome sequencing and RNA sequencing of pretreatment tumors were performed alongside TCR sequencing in the same patients. Durable clinical benefit was defined as progression-free survival longer than 6 months, and TCR features were also tested against progression-free and overall survival. About 85% of the roughly 29 patients were males with bladder-origin urothelial cancer, and 18 of 29 reported a prior smoking history. Durable clinical benefit was achieved by nine patients and was not achieved by 20 patients. TCR sequencing covered pretreatment tumor samples and matched, serially collected peripheral blood taken before and after atezolizumab treatment. Blood samples gave median yields of 141,255 T cells and 80,000 to 90,000 unique TCRs, along with a median clonality of around 0.075. An exploratory multi-omic analysis was conducted of the somatic, immune and clinical correlates of response to PD-L1 blockade with atezolizumab in urothelial cancer. Blood samples were analyzed at two time points: 3 weeks after treatment start (second dose) and 6 weeks after treatment start. Around 29 patients had pretreatment blood TCR-seq, roughly 24 had at least one posttreatment blood collection, and roughly 24 had tumor TCR-seq. Patients had an ECOG performance status of 0 or 1 and had received between 0 and 3 prior chemotherapy regimens.

Notes on this clone: What antigen it recognizes has not been identified. No per-base quality is available; no much larger clone lies one base away.

Interpreted using the paper, the time point label stands for: pretreatment peripheral blood. The cohort comprised around 30 patients with locally advanced or metastatic urothelial carcinoma treated at Memorial Sloan Kettering on a trial protocol. Peripheral blood mononuclear cells were collected pretreatment and during treatment, with between 1 and 8 total time points per patient. The Qiagen DNeasy Blood extraction kit was used to purify genomic DNA from total PBMCs and tumor samples. Collected pretreatment and during treatment, PBMCs were isolated and stored as previously described. Study-wide findings and limitations: Because the sample size was small (n ≈ 30) and many exploratory analyses were performed, the results are intended to be hypothesis-generating. A pretreatment peripheral blood TCR clonality below the median was linked to improved progression-free and overall survival. Greater expansion of tumor-associated TCR clones in peripheral blood 3 weeks after the start of treatment was observed in patients with durable benefit (n of about 22, p = 0.022).

Spanning cysteine to phenylalanine, the CDR3 consists of 14 amino acids. Of the read, only the CDR3 DNA is kept; its 42 bases are in frame from base 1. The germline V gene provides CDR1 SGHRS and CDR2 YFSETQ. Trimmed from V: 2 bases; trimmed from J: 6 bases; junction bases lacking a gene match: 3. Each PCR received spiked-in synthetic TCR analog templates so that absolute template abundance could be estimated from read counts. The immunoSEQ assay was used to amplify TCRbeta CDR3 regions from genomic DNA with bias-controlled V and J gene primers. Sequencing of rearranged TCRbeta segments was done at approximately 20X coverage. Turning to the authors' computational methods: Sequencing errors were corrected by clustering and CDR3s were annotated against IMGT to assign V, D and J genes. Out-of-frame and stop-codon sequences were excluded, and only productive TCRbeta rearrangements were used in downstream analyses. Clonality was computed as one minus Shannon entropy normalized by the log of the number of unique productive sequences. Clones differing between time points or between blood and tumor were identified using Fisher's exact test with Benjamini-Hochberg correction, with an adjusted p below 0.01 applied as the threshold. The source is immuneACCESS, and TCRdb retained only in-frame sequences with V and J called. Part of the clones is not carried over; for the studies checked, unresolved V genes explain less than half of this, and the remainder is unexplained. That table furnishes V, J and clone size, whereas the DNA furnished D and trimming. This sample gives 38,000 or so clones in total; approximately 86% of them show up just once. Roughly 15% of the sample comes from the top ten.

The V gene is TRBV5-1 and the J gene is TRBJ2-7, and 12 junction bases match TRBD2. This specimen consisted of PBMCs, obtained around atezolizumab (anti-PD-L1) treatment. This TCR came from a man aged 80 or over with urothelial cancer. Here is the DNA: TGCGCCAGCAGCTTCGGACTAGCGGGACTCGAGCAGTACTTC. Its protein reads: CASSFGLAGLEQYF.